The 19 T cell receptor beta chains presented below share a single source sample, sequenced in a study of T cells after yellow fever vaccination. TCRdb independently ran MiXCR on the 5' RACE reads; one entry per CDR3 protein. The sample carries 550,000 to 750,000 distinct CDR3 sequences, around an eighth recorded once. Here the sequenced sample was PBMCs, taken on the day of the yellow fever booster vaccination. Receptor source: a man aged 25 to 40 who received the YFV17D yellow fever vaccine.

The chain employs TRBV24-1 and TRBJ2-1; weak D call: TRBD1 (6 bases). The length of the CDR3 is 14 residues. V lost 4 bases to trimming and J lost 4 bases, with 10 bases between them. Germline V gene lookup returns CDR1 KGHDR and CDR2 SFDVKD. The CDR3 sequence: CATSDSGTYNEQFF. In DNA form, the CDR3 reads TGTGCCACCAGTGACTCCGGGACATACAATGAGCAGTTCTTC.

This clonotype was found a few times. The J gene is TRBJ2-5, the V gene TRBV29-1; D gene ambiguous. The CDR3 spans 11 residues. The germline gives CDR1 SQVTM, CDR2 ANQGSEA. Between the trimmed V and J ends, which lost 7 bases and 5 bases, there was a span of 11 bases. DNA for the CDR3: TGCAGCGCTCATTCCAGGGAGACCCAGTACTTC. Translating it yields CSAHSRETQYF.

CDR3 nucleotide sequence: TGCAGTGCCGCAGGACTAGCGGGAACTACCGCAACAGATACGCAGTATTTT. Its protein product is CSAAGLAGTTATDTQYF. The chain employs TRBV20-1 and TRBJ2-3; 12 nucleotides agree with TRBD2. Unmatched junction bases numbered 13, after V lost 6 bases and J lost 3 bases. This CDR3 contains 17 residues. In germline, CDR1 is DFQATT, CDR2 SNEGSKA (reference sequence).

This clonotype occurred many times. The chain has TRBV12-3 or TRBV12-4 and TRBJ1-5, with D unclear. With 3 bases removed from V and 6 bases from J, the gap between germline ends came to 6 bases. This CDR3 region has 12 residues. The CDR3 DNA reads as TGTGCCAGCAGTTTTAGGAGTCAGCCCCAGCATTTT. Protein: CASSFRSQPQHF.

This clonotype was observed a few times. V is TRBV9 and J is TRBJ2-3, with D perhaps TRBD1 or TRBD2 (5 bases each). Germline V gene lookup returns CDR1 SGDLS and CDR2 YYNGEE. This CDR3 is 13 amino acids long. V was clipped by 0 bases and J by 4 bases, with 6 bases between them. The CDR3 loop reads CASSVGGADTQYF. The CDR3 nucleotides are TGTGCCAGCAGCGTAGGAGGGGCAGATACGCAGTATTTT.

The chain carries TRBV20-1 and TRBJ2-1; 12 bases line up with TRBD2. From germline, CDR1 is DFQATT and CDR2 SNEGSKA (reference sequence). This CDR3 contains 14 residues. V was pared by 4 bases and J by 10 bases, with 8 bases of the junction left unmatched. The CDR3 DNA follows: TGCAGTGCTACCCTAGCGGGAGGGCCAGGGGAGCAGTTCTTC. It codes for CSATLAGGPGEQFF.

The genes are TRBV5-1 and TRBJ1-2; D is ambiguous. V was pared by 1 base and J by 4 bases, with 8 bases between. Germline CDR1 and CDR2: SGHRS and YFSETQ. The CDR3 runs to 13 residues. CDR3 DNA sequence: TGCGCCAGCAGCTTGAGGGCAGCCTATGGCTACACCTTC. It is translated as CASSLRAAYGYTF.

The chain employs TRBV12-3 or TRBV12-4 and TRBJ2-7; D is unresolved. The V end lost 3 bases, the J end lost 7 bases, and 13 bases lay between the germline ends. There are 13 residues in the CDR3. The CDR3 bases are TGTGCCAGCAGTTTGGTTGCTTTCCCGGAGCAGTACTTC. It is translated as CASSLVAFPEQYF.

This clonotype has more than one count but fewer than ten. The junction shows a germline mismatch at one end, possibly a read error. The chain uses TRBV5-1 and TRBJ2-3; D not resolved. This CDR3 is 13 amino acids long. Germline values: CDR1 SGHRS, CDR2 YFSETQ. This CDR3 is CASSLGSADTQYF. DNA of the CDR3: TGTGCCAGCAGCTTAGGGTCGGCAGATACGCAGTATTTT.

As for this clonotype: No DNA is shown, since the ends of the CDR3 on it are uncertain; the CDR3 is the one TCRdb lists. The chain carries TRBV7-9 and TRBJ1-4. The CDR3 has 15 amino acids, counting both end residues. Germline V gives CDR1 SEHNR, CDR2 FQNEAQ (reference sequence). CDR3 loop: CASSLPRSTLKNCFF.

The rearrangement links TRBV12-3 or TRBV12-4 to TRBJ2-7; perhaps TRBD1 as D (6 bases). This CDR3 spans 15 amino acids. V was cut by 5 bases and J by 0 bases, with 14 bases left in between. CDR3 sequence reads: CASSGPRDNSYEQYF. CDR3 nucleotide sequence: TGTGCCAGCAGTGGACCCCGGGACAACTCCTACGAGCAGTACTTC.

This clonotype was counted a few times. The genes are TRBV5-1 and TRBJ2-1; 8 bases fit TRBD2. The germline gives CDR1 SGHRS, CDR2 YFSETQ. The V segment lost 4 bases and the J segment 13 bases; nucleotides outside the gene matches: 4. CDR3 length: 11 residues. CDR3 DNA sequence: TGCGCCAGCAGCCAAGCGGGAGTTCAGTTCTTC. It specifies CASSQAGVQFF.

The chain couples TRBV6-2 or TRBV6-3 to TRBJ2-2; D ambiguous. Trimming stripped 0 bases from V and 5 bases from J, with 13 bases between. Germline-derived CDR1 and CDR2 are MNHEY and SVGEGT. The CDR3 totals 16 residues. The CDR3 protein is CASSYSGLWWTGELFF. In DNA, the CDR3 is TGTGCCAGCAGTTACTCGGGCCTTTGGTGGACCGGGGAGCTGTTTTTT.

This clonotype has just a few counts. V gene TRBV6-1 combines with J gene TRBJ2-2; either TRBD1 or TRBD2 may supply D (6 bases each). The CDR3 runs 16 residues. The V end lost 7 bases, the J end lost 2 bases, and 17 bases lay between the germline ends. Germline loops: CDR1 MNHNS, CDR2 SASEGT. CDR3 in amino acids: CASNFQGTSNTGELFF. DNA of the CDR3: TGTGCCAGCAACTTTCAGGGGACTTCCAACACCGGGGAGCTGTTTTTT.

The chain is built from TRBV7-2 and TRBJ2-7, with D possibly TRBD1 on 7 matching bases. The CDR3 runs to 17 residues. V lost 7 bases and J 4 bases, leaving 26 bases between the germline ends. Per the germline V gene, CDR1 is SGHTA and CDR2 is FQGNSA. CDR3 bases: TGTGCCAGCATTGAGGCAAGGGTACAGGGGAGGAAATACGAGCAGTACTTC. Protein sequence: CASIEARVQGRKYEQYF. The full variable domain, in which reference TRBV7-2 and TRBJ2-7 provide the parts outside the CDR3, is GAGVSQSPSNKVTEKGKDVELRCDPISGHTALYWYRQSLGQGLEFLIYFQGNSAPDKSGLPSDRFSAERTGGSVSTLTIQRTQQEDSAVYLCASIEARVQGRKYEQYFGPGTRLTVT.

V usage is TRBV7-2 and J usage is TRBJ1-2; D is uncertain. The CDR3 is 14 amino acids. Looked up from germline, CDR1 is SGHTA and CDR2 is FQGNSA. The V end lost 1 base, the J end lost 5 bases, and 11 bases lay between the germline ends. The CDR3 reads CASSLGLTDYGYTF. The CDR3 DNA reads as TGTGCCAGCAGCTTAGGACTTACGGATTATGGCTACACCTTC.

This clonotype has ten or more counts. The chain carries TRBV7-2 and TRBJ1-5; 8 positions match TRBD1. V lost 5 bases, J lost 3 bases, and 6 bases stayed unmatched. CDR1 is SGHTA, CDR2 FQGNSA, per germline. CDR3 length: 15 amino acids. This CDR3 reads CASSPRTGNNQPQHF. The CDR3 DNA sequence: TGTGCCAGCAGCCCGCGGACAGGGAACAATCAGCCCCAGCATTTT.

This clonotype came up a few times. The chain links TRBV12-3 or TRBV12-4 to TRBJ2-2; the match to TRBD1 covers 9 bases. The CDR3 is made up of 15 amino acids. J was trimmed by 7 bases and V by 6 bases; bases with no gene match: 9. CDR3 sequence (DNA): TGTGCCAGCAGCCGGCCCGGGACAGGGATCGGGGAGCTGTTTTTT. Translation: CASSRPGTGIGELFF.

This clonotype was seen a handful of times. The chain employs TRBV20-1 and TRBJ2-7; the D gene is possibly TRBD1 (5 bases). Trimming stripped 0 bases from V and 5 bases from J, with 20 bases between. This CDR3 has 16 amino acids. CDR1 DFQATT and CDR2 SNEGSKA come from the germline V gene (reference sequence). Written as DNA, the CDR3 is TGCAGTGCTAGAGATAGAAGGACACCCTCGAAGGACGAGCAGTACTTC. It translates to CSARDRRTPSKDEQYF.